The 28 T cell receptor beta chains in this list originate from one sample, sequenced in a study of cytomegalovirus exposure and HLA in healthy donors. The study ran its PCR with 60 Vbeta and 13 Jbeta primers. Repertoires were generated with immunoSEQ multiplex PCR, while TCRdb's copy carries only in-frame clones and drops some. The sample holds about 150,000 clones; roughly 80% are singletons and the top ten take roughly 1.8%. The sequenced material came from PBMCs. The receptors were gathered from a woman in her thirties or forties in good health and CMV-seronegative.

This chain connects TRBV10-2 to TRBJ1-1; D might be TRBD1 (5 bases). The CDR3 contains 15 residues. Per the germline V gene, CDR1 is WSHSY and CDR2 is SAAADI. Trimming removed 3 bases at V and 6 bases at J, with 17 bases between. CDR3 DNA sequence: TGCGCCAGCAGTGATTTGGGGCAGGGTGGTTCTGAAGCTTTCTTT. Translated, it gives CASSDLGQGGSEAFF.

The genes are TRBV19 and TRBJ2-7; D is perhaps TRBD1 (6 bases). The CDR3 extends over 13 amino acids. The germline gives CDR1 LNHDA, CDR2 SQIVND (reference sequence). V lost 4 bases to trimming and J lost 2 bases, with 9 bases between them. CDR3 in DNA: TGTGCCAGTAGTAGGGACACAGCCTACGAGCAGTACTTC. Protein product: CASSRDTAYEQYF.

The chain couples TRBV30 to TRBJ1-1; possible D gene TRBD1, 5 bases. The germline gives CDR1 GTSNPN, CDR2 SVGIG (reference sequence). The V end was cut by 5 bases, the J end by 5 bases, with 21 bases between. There are 15 residues in the CDR3. CDR3 sequence (DNA): TGTGCCTGGGACAGTTCACGGGTGGGTGATACTGAAGCTTTCTTT. The encoded protein is CAWDSSRVGDTEAFF.

The chain carries TRBV11-2 and TRBJ1-4, with TRBD1 as a possible D gene (5 bases). Between the trimmed V and J ends, which lost 2 bases and 10 bases, there was a span of 14 bases. The CDR3 extends over 14 amino acids. Germline loops: CDR1 SGHAT, CDR2 FQNNGV. This CDR3 is CASSLRGASGKLFF. CDR3 nucleotides: TGTGCCAGCAGCTTAAGGGGCGCCTCTGGAAAACTGTTTTTT. The full variable domain, with the rest looked up from reference TRBV11-2 and TRBJ1-4, is EAGVAQSPRYKIIEKRQSVAFWCNPISGHATLYWYQQILGQGPKLLIQFQNNGVVDDSQLPKDRFSAERLKGVDSTLKIQPAKLEDSAVYLCASSLRGASGKLFFGSGTQLSVL.

This chain joins TRBV19 and TRBJ1-5, with 11 positions matching TRBD1. Trimming cost V 3 bases and J 3 bases; bases outside gene matches: 4. Germline-derived CDR1 and CDR2 are LNHDA and SQIVND (reference sequence). The CDR3 has 16 residues. CDR3 sequence (DNA): TGTGCCAGTAGTATCGGGGACAGGGGGTTCAATCAGCCCCAGCATTTT. It is translated as CASSIGDRGFNQPQHF. The whole variable domain, filled in from reference TRBV19 and TRBJ1-5, reads DGGITQSPKYLFRKEGQNVTLSCEQNLNHDAMYWYRQDPGQGLRLIYYSQIVNDFQKGDIAEGYSVSREKKESFPLTVTSAQKNPTAFYLCASSIGDRGFNQPQHFGDGTRLSIL.

V and J are TRBV4-1 and TRBJ2-5; D remains unclear. The J call may be incorrect, as the DNA end agrees better with TRBJ2-7. Germline V CDR1 and CDR2: MGHRA, YSYEKL. This CDR3 contains 16 residues. CDR3: CASSQDRTLSSYEQYF. The CDR3 coding sequence is TGCGCCAGCAGCCAAGATAGAACACTATCCTCCTACGAGCAGTACTTC.

This clone has only a few counts. The gene calls are TRBV5-4 and TRBJ1-1; 8 bases agree with TRBD1. The CDR3 is 15 residues long. In germline, CDR1 is SGHNT, CDR2 YYREEE (reference sequence). J gave up 2 bases and V 0 bases, and 3 bases lay outside the gene matches. CDR3 in DNA: TGTGCCAGCAGCTTGGACAGGGGGTACAACACTGAAGCTTTCTTT. This encodes CASSLDRGYNTEAFF.

The chain uses TRBV4-1 and TRBJ2-3, with 7 bases fitting TRBD2. Germline V CDR1 and CDR2: MGHRA, YSYEKL. The CDR3 length is 14 residues. V was clipped by 4 bases and J by 3 bases; unmatched bases: 4. CDR3 nucleotides: TGCGCCAGCAGCCTTGAGCGGGATACAGATACGCAGTATTTT. Protein sequence: CASSLERDTDTQYF.

The chain links TRBV6-5 to TRBJ1-5; D possibly corresponds to TRBD1 (6 bases). The CDR3 is 13 residues long. In germline, CDR1 is MNHEY, CDR2 SVGAGI. V was shortened by 10 bases and J by 9 bases, with 19 bases between the two germline ends. CDR3 residues: CATFKSEQGPQHF. The DNA of the CDR3 is TGTGCCACCTTTAAATCGGAACAGGGGCCCCAGCATTTT.

The rearrangement uses TRBV7-8 and TRBJ2-5; 9 positions agree with TRBD2. Germline CDR1 reads SGHVS; CDR2 reads FQNEAQ. The CDR3 has 14 amino acids. The ends lost 2 bases at V and 4 bases at J; junction bases unmatched: 2. CDR3 nucleotides: TGTGCCAGCAGCTTACTAGCGGGGCCAGAGACCCAGTACTTC. Amino acid sequence: CASSLLAGPETQYF.

This clone has more than one count but fewer than ten. The V and J genes are TRBV30 and TRBJ1-1; 7 nucleotides agree with TRBD1. Looked up from germline, CDR1 is GTSNPN and CDR2 is SVGIG (reference sequence). Unmatched junction bases numbered 14, after V lost 6 bases and J lost 4 bases. The CDR3 spans 15 residues. CDR3 protein: CACSLRGRGVTEAFF. As DNA, the CDR3 is TGTGCCTGCTCCCTTCGGGGCAGGGGGGTCACTGAAGCTTTCTTT.

The chain's CDR3 is CASSEGPGSYGYTF. For the CDR3, the DNA is TGTGCCAGCAGTGAAGGGCCAGGGTCGTATGGCTACACCTTC. The chain is built from TRBV6-4 and TRBJ1-2; tentatively, D is TRBD1 (5 bases). V gave up 3 bases and J gave up 5 bases, with 13 bases separating them. CDR3 length: 14 amino acids. Germline lookup yields CDR1 MRHNA and CDR2 SNTAGT.

The V and J genes are TRBV6-5 and TRBJ2-7, with 8 bases matching TRBD1. Germline V gene lookup returns CDR1 MNHEY and CDR2 SVGAGI. V lost 0 bases and J lost 2; bases outside the gene matches: 3. The length of the CDR3 is 15 residues. The CDR3 bases are TGTGCCAGCAGTTACTCCGGGACAGGTCCCTACGAGCAGTACTTC. Translating gives CASSYSGTGPYEQYF.

This chain uses TRBV19 with TRBJ1-4; TRBD1 agrees at 10 bases. Germline loops: CDR1 LNHDA, CDR2 SQIVND (reference sequence). CDR3 length: 19 residues. Trimming at V came to 2 bases and at J to 4 bases, leaving 13 bases not matched to a gene. This chain's CDR3 is CASSIIKVLRDRGNEKLFF. The CDR3 DNA sequence: TGTGCCAGTAGTATAATTAAAGTATTGAGGGACAGGGGTAATGAAAAACTGTTTTTT.

The chain has TRBV27 and TRBJ1-2, with a tentative D call TRBD1 (5 bases). The CDR3 spans 14 residues. V lost 3 bases and J 2 bases, leaving 10 bases between the germline ends. Germline-derived CDR1 and CDR2 are MNHEY and SMNVEV (reference sequence). The CDR3, as DNA: TGTGCCAGCAGTTTTGTGGCAGGGAACTATGGCTACACCTTC. This translates into CASSFVAGNYGYTF.

The rearrangement links TRBV6-4 to TRBJ1-2; TRBD1 is a possible D gene (5 bases). Germline V gene lookup returns CDR1 MRHNA and CDR2 SNTAGT. CDR3 size: 15 residues. Trimming took off 4 bases at V and 4 bases at J, with 16 bases between the two ends. The CDR3 protein is CASSGTDSHTYGYTF. The CDR3 bases are TGTGCCAGCAGTGGGACCGACAGTCATACCTATGGCTACACCTTC.

The chain couples TRBV18 to TRBJ1-6, with 7 bases identical to TRBD1. Losses at the gene ends were 3 bases for V and 0 bases for J; bases not matched to a gene: 8. Germline lookup yields CDR1 KGHSH and CDR2 LQKENI. The CDR3 extends over 18 amino acids. The CDR3 nucleotides are TGTGCCAGCTCACCCTCAGGGGGACGCAGCTCCTATAATTCACCCCTCCACTTT. It codes for CASSPSGGRSSYNSPLHF. Supplemented by reference TRBV18 and TRBJ1-6, the full variable domain reads NAGVMQNPRHLVRRRGQEARLRCSPMKGHSHVYWYRQLPEEGLKFMVYLQKENIIDESGMPKERFSAEFPKEGPSILRIQQVVRGDSAAYFCASSPSGGRSSYNSPLHFGNGTRLTVT.

This rearrangement joins TRBV5-5 to TRBJ1-1; D possibly corresponds to TRBD1 (5 bases). Trimming stripped 0 bases from V and 6 bases from J, with 12 bases between. The CDR3 runs to 14 residues. In germline, CDR1 is SGHKS, CDR2 YYEKEE (reference sequence). The CDR3 spells CASSLAGVGAEAFF. The CDR3 DNA is TGTGCCAGCAGCTTGGCGGGGGTTGGTGCTGAAGCTTTCTTT.

The chain joins TRBV6-5 to TRBJ2-3; 8 positions match TRBD2. The CDR3 covers 14 residues. CDR1 MNHEY and CDR2 SVGAGI come from the germline V gene. J was trimmed by 4 bases and V by 6 bases; bases with no gene match: 6. The CDR3, as DNA: TGTGCCAGCAGCCCGACTAGCGTGGCAGATACGCAGTATTTT. This encodes CASSPTSVADTQYF.

This clone was found a few times. The gene calls are TRBV7-9 and TRBJ1-1; maybe TRBD1 (5 bases). V was trimmed by 1 base and J by 1 base, leaving 7 bases between them. The CDR3 runs 14 residues. The V gene's germline CDR1 is SEHNR and CDR2 FQNEAQ (reference sequence). CDR3 region: CASSLGQGNTEAFF. CDR3 DNA sequence: TGTGCCAGCAGCTTAGGGCAGGGGAACACTGAAGCTTTCTTT.

The chain couples TRBV10-3 to TRBJ2-1; 7 bases fit TRBD2. The length of the CDR3 is 16 residues. V lost 11 bases, J lost 4 bases, and 17 bases stayed unmatched. The V gene's germline CDR1 is ENHRY and CDR2 SYGVKD. The CDR3 DNA is TGTGCCGTCCAAGCTGGCGGGAGTGGAAATTACAATGAGCAGTTCTTC. Its protein is CAVQAGGSGNYNEQFF.

This clone came up once. The chain links TRBV30 to TRBJ1-2; no clear D. This CDR3 region has 14 residues. Germline-derived CDR1 and CDR2 are GTSNPN and SVGIG (reference sequence). Between the trimmed V and J ends, which lost 0 bases and 1 base, there was a span of 9 bases. This CDR3 is CAWSVPVLNYGYTF. The CDR3 nucleotides read TGTGCCTGGAGTGTCCCAGTTCTTAACTATGGCTACACCTTC.

This chain links TRBV19 with TRBJ2-2; 12 bases line up with TRBD1. Germline V lookup: CDR1 LNHDA, CDR2 SQIVND (reference sequence). This CDR3 region has 19 residues. After removal of 4 bases from V and 7 bases from J, the junction contained 16 bases not matched to a gene. The chain's CDR3 is CASSKRGTGTGGADGELFF. CDR3 bases: TGTGCCAGTAGTAAGAGGGGAACCGGGACAGGGGGCGCCGACGGGGAGCTGTTTTTT.

This clone was picked up a small number of times. The chain carries TRBV27 and TRBJ1-2; TRBD1 is a possible D gene (5 bases). Trimming shortened V by 1 base and J by 5 bases, and 23 bases separated the two germline ends. CDR1 and CDR2 (germline): MNHEY, SMNVEV (reference sequence). The CDR3 length is 18 residues. CDR3 bases: TGTGCCAGCAGTTTATTTCCCCTTGGGGGGGGTAAGTGGTATGGCTACACCTTC. Translated: CASSLFPLGGGKWYGYTF.

The V call is TRBV30, the J call TRBJ1-3, with D possibly being TRBD1 (6 bases). The CDR3 length is 14 residues. V was trimmed by 2 bases and J by 2 bases, leaving 10 bases between them. Germline loops: CDR1 GTSNPN, CDR2 SVGIG (reference sequence). CDR3 residues: CAWSLQGAGNTIYF. The CDR3 DNA reads TGTGCCTGGAGTTTACAGGGTGCTGGAAACACCATATATTTT. Full variable domain (missing parts from reference TRBV30 and TRBJ1-3): SQTIHQWPATLVQPVGSPLSLECTVEGTSNPNLYWYRQAAGRGLQLLFYSVGIGQISSEVPQNLSASRPQDRQFILSSKKLLLSDSGFYLCAWSLQGAGNTIYFGEGSWLTVV.

The chain combines TRBV4-1 with TRBJ2-3; 8 nucleotides line up with TRBD2. The CDR3 consists of 17 residues. CDR1 and CDR2 (germline): MGHRA, YSYEKL. The junction had 9 bases not matched to a gene; V was cut back by 0 bases and J by 4 bases. The chain's CDR3 is CASSQDRSSGAPDTQYF. CDR3 DNA: TGCGCCAGCAGCCAAGATAGGAGTAGCGGGGCCCCAGATACGCAGTATTTT.

The rearrangement uses TRBV19 and TRBJ2-7; 9 nucleotides match TRBD1. The CDR3 is 17 amino acids. V lost 10 bases to trimming and J lost 0 bases; unmatched junction nucleotides: 16. Germline V gene data show CDR1 as LNHDA and CDR2 as SQIVND (reference sequence). The CDR3 protein is CATARTGDYWDSYEQYF. CDR3 sequence (DNA): TGTGCCACCGCGCGGACAGGGGATTATTGGGACTCCTACGAGCAGTACTTC.

The chain uses TRBV30 and TRBJ1-4, with 7 bases aligning to TRBD1. The CDR3 length is 14 residues. CDR1 GTSNPN and CDR2 SVGIG come from the germline V gene (reference sequence). V lost 4 bases and J lost 5; bases outside the gene matches: 7. CDR3: CAWTVGQENEKLFF. Here the CDR3 DNA reads TGTGCCTGGACTGTAGGACAGGAAAATGAAAAACTGTTTTTT.